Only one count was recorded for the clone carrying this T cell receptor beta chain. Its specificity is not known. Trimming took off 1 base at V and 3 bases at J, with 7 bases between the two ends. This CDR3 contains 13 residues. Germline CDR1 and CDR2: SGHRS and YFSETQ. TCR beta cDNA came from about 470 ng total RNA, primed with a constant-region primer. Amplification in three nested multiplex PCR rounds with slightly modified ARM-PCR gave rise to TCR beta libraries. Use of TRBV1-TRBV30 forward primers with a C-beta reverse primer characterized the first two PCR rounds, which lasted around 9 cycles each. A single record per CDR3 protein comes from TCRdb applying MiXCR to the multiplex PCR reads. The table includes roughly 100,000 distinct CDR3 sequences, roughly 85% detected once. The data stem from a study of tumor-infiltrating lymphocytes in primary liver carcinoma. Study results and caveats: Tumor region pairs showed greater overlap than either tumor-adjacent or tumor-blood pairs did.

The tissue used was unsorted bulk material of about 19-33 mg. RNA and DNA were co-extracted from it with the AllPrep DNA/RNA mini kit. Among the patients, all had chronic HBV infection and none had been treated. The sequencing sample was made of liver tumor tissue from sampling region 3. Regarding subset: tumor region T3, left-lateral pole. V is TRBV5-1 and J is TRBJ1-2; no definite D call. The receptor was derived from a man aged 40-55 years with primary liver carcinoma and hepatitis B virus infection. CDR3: CASSLTTDYGYTF. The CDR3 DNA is TGCGCCAGCAGCTTGACAACTGACTATGGCTACACCTTC.